A selection of T cell receptor beta chains follows, all from one sample in a study of shared T cell receptors in the human thymus. Using immunoSEQ multiplex PCR, the repertoire was profiled, and TCRdb retains in-frame clones only, with some absent. Of fewer than 700,000 clones detected, approximately 90% appear once; the ten largest clones hold 0.0085% to 0.012%. The sample also formed part of further work on human thymus T cells.

The sample comprised thymocytes. These receptors were obtained from a boy in the first two years of life with a congenital heart defect. CDR3s include the opening cysteine and the closing phenylalanine or tryptophan. D genes are given only for firm matches. Only some rows state a clone size, as once, few, many or a class for expanded clones.

d_call	v_call	clone_size	j_call	cdr3_aa	cdr3_nt
TRBD2	TRBV30	once	TRBJ2-4	CAWSVAREGKNIQYF	TGTGCCTGGAGTGTAGCGCGGGAGGGGAAAAACATTCAGTACTTC
-	TRBV6-5	-	TRBJ1-1	CASSYSGADTEAFF	TGTGCCAGCAGTTACTCGGGGGCCGACACTGAAGCTTTCTTT
-	TRBV7-9	-	TRBJ2-2	CASSFSGTTGELFF	TGTGCCAGCAGCTTTAGCGGTACCACCGGGGAGCTGTTTTTT
-	TRBV19	-	TRBJ1-5	CASSVTPQGGGRRQPQHF	TGTGCCAGTAGTGTCACCCCGCAAGGAGGAGGACGCCGGCAGCCCCAGCATTTT
-	TRBV13	-	TRBJ2-1	CASSLGAGDYYNEQFF	TGTGCCAGCAGCTTAGGGGCAGGGGATTATTACAATGAGCAGTTCTTC
TRBD1	TRBV19	-	TRBJ1-5	CASSKDRGSNQPQHF	TGTGCCAGTAGTAAGGACAGGGGGAGCAATCAGCCCCAGCATTTT
TRBD2	TRBV4-2	-	TRBJ2-1	CASSQERVLGTRLYNEQFF	TGTGCCAGCAGCCAAGAGCGGGTCCTGGGGACTAGATTATACAATGAGCAGTTCTTC
-	TRBV28	-	TRBJ2-5	CASSSHRDMADAETQYF	TGTGCCAGCAGTTCCCACCGGGACATGGCGGATGCAGAGACCCAGTACTTC
TRBD2	TRBV5-6	-	TRBJ2-3	CASSTLWEGSTDTQYF	TGTGCCAGCAGCACCTTGTGGGAGGGCTCCACAGATACGCAGTATTTT
TRBD1	TRBV28	-	TRBJ2-5	CASSLLSGRGQETQYF	TGTGCCAGCAGTTTATTAAGCGGCAGGGGGCAAGAGACCCAGTACTTC
TRBD2	TRBV7-2	-	TRBJ2-7	CASSLAGGPHEQYF	TGTGCCAGCAGCCTAGCGGGAGGGCCCCACGAGCAGTACTTC
TRBD2	TRBV15	-	TRBJ2-7	CATSRVFGEAGEGGGEQYF	TGTGCCACCAGCAGAGTGTTTGGGGAAGCGGGAGAGGGGGGGGGAGAGCAGTACTTC
TRBD1	TRBV11-2	-	TRBJ1-1	CASSGDSEAFF	TGTGCCAGCAGCGGGGACAGTGAAGCTTTCTTT
TRBD2	TRBV15	-	TRBJ2-1	CATSRLKTSSTYNEQFF	TGTGCCACCAGCAGGCTCAAGACTAGCAGCACCTACAATGAGCAGTTCTTC
TRBD2	TRBV9	-	TRBJ2-1	CASSVGAGGFYNEQFF	TGTGCCAGCAGCGTAGGGGCGGGAGGATTCTACAATGAGCAGTTCTTC
TRBD2	TRBV6-1	-	TRBJ2-1	CASKNSGSYNEQFF	TGTGCCAGCAAGAATAGCGGGTCCTACAATGAGCAGTTCTTC
-	TRBV7-2	-	TRBJ2-7	CASSLAVSIAYEQYF	TGTGCCAGCAGCTTAGCAGTATCCATAGCCTACGAGCAGTACTTC
TRBD1	TRBV4-1	-	TRBJ1-5	CASSQEGGVGNQPQHF	TGCGCCAGCAGCCAAGAAGGGGGCGTTGGCAATCAGCCCCAGCATTTT
-	TRBV5-1	-	TRBJ2-7	CASSLARRHEQYF	TGCGCCAGCAGCTTGGCGAGGAGGCACGAGCAGTACTTC
TRBD1	TRBV15	-	TRBJ2-6	CATSRELGTGGAGANVLTF	TGTGCCACCAGCAGGGAACTAGGGACAGGGGGTGCTGGGGCCAACGTCCTGACTTTC
-	TRBV12-5	-	TRBJ2-2	CASGLSGLGGELFF	TGTGCTAGTGGTTTGTCGGGTTTGGGCGGGGAGCTGTTTTTT
-	TRBV4-3	-	TRBJ2-5	CASSQALIFESKETQYF	TGCGCCAGCAGCCAAGCCCTCATATTTGAGTCGAAGGAGACCCAGTACTTC
TRBD1	TRBV27	once	TRBJ2-7	CASSSYLPGQSSYEQYF	TGTGCCAGCAGTTCATATCTACCGGGACAGAGCTCCTACGAGCAGTACTTC
-	TRBV4-1	few	TRBJ1-2	CASSQEGGWYGYTF	TGCGCCAGCAGCCAAGAGGGGGGTTGGTATGGCTACACCTTC
TRBD2	TRBV4-1	-	TRBJ2-7	CASSQVGESTSKYEQYF	TGCGCCAGCAGCCAAGTCGGTGAATCGACTAGCAAATACGAGCAGTACTTC
-	TRBV4-2	-	TRBJ1-4	CASSPRTDPTNEKLFF	TGTGCCAGCAGCCCCCGGACAGATCCAACTAATGAAAAACTGTTTTTT
-	TRBV12-5	-	TRBJ2-7	CASGLDPERRISYEQYF	TGTGCTAGTGGTTTGGACCCTGAGCGACGGATCTCCTACGAGCAGTACTTC